The clone carrying this TCR beta chain was detected ten times or more. Its target is unknown. Unique molecular identifiers were built into the TCRbeta library. Via MiXCR, TCRdb re-called the PCR reads, giving one row per CDR3 protein. The sample lists hundreds of thousands of distinct CDR3 sequences; around 8% were seen once. This sample stems from a study of T-cell reconstitution after alpha-beta-depleted transplantation in children. Study-wide findings and caveats: Surviving thymic progenitors and recipient T cells were the source of high TCRbeta diversity at day 60 in some patients. About two months after transplant, alpha-beta T cells reportedly came from several hundred expanded graft clones. One year after transplant, T-cell counts and diversity came mostly from newly produced T cells.

Per germline, CDR1 SEHNR and CDR2 FQNEAQ (reference sequence). The CDR3 is 16 amino acids. Trimming took off 1 base at V and 2 bases at J, with 13 bases between the two ends. The chain joins TRBV7-9 to TRBJ2-3; TRBD2 might be the D (6 bases). The sequenced sample was PBMCs, mostly from graft donor cells, obtained 180 days after TCRalphabeta/CD19-depleted stem cell transplant. This clonotype was obtained from a male patient younger than 18 who had a stem cell transplant for acute lymphoblastic leukemia, so the T cells may come from the graft donor. The CDR3 sequence: CASSLEGLRPTDTQYF. CDR3 sequence (DNA): TGTGCCAGCAGCTTAGAGGGACTCAGGCCCACAGATACGCAGTATTTT.